The present entry profiles one T cell receptor beta chain with its context. Its cognate antigen is unknown. Donation came from healthy Finnish infants having corrective surgery for congenital heart defects. Half of the eight donors gave about 0.5-1 mL blood during surgery. Genomic DNA was extracted from every available blood leukocyte. This sample is part of a study of human thymus T cells. Findings of the study overall: Gene usage (both V and J) appeared biased in thymic and blood repertoires.

The assay was immunoSEQ multiplex PCR, and TCRdb's table has in-frame clones only and misses some. The sample includes approximately 49,000 clones, more than 85% of them seen just once. Input material: blood. The clonotype comes from a girl under three years old with a congenital heart defect but otherwise immunologically healthy.

DNA for the CDR3: TGCGCCAGCAGCTTTGGGGAAACTAGCGGGAGAAGGAATGAGCAGTTCTTC. Protein product: CASSFGETSGRRNEQFF. The gene calls are TRBV5-1 and TRBJ2-1; 11 nucleotides match TRBD2. CDR1 and CDR2 from the germline V gene are SGHRS and YFSETQ. There are 17 residues in the CDR3. Trimming cost V 2 bases and J 7 bases; bases outside gene matches: 11.